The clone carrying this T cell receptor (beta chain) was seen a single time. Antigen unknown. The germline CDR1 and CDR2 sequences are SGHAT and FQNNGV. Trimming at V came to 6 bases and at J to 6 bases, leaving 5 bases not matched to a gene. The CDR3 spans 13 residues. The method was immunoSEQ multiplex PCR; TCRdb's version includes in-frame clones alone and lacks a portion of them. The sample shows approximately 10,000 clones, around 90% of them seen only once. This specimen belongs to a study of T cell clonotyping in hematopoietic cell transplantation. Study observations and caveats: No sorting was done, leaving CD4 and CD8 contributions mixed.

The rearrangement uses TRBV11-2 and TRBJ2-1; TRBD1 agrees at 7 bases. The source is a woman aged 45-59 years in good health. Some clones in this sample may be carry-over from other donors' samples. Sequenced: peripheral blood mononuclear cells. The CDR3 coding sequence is TGTGCCAGCAGGCCGACAGGGAGCAATGAGCAGTTCTTC. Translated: CASRPTGSNEQFF.